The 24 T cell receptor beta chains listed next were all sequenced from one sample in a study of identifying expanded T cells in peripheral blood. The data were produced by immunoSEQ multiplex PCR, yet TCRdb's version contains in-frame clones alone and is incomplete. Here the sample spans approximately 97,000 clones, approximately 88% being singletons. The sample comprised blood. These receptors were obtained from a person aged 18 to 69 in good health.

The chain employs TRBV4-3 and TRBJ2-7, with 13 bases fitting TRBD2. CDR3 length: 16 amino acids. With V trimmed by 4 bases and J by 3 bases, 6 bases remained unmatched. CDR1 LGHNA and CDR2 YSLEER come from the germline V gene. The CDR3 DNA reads TGCGCCAGCAGCCCAACGCGGACTAGCGGGGGCTACGAGCAGTACTTC. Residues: CASSPTRTSGGYEQYF.

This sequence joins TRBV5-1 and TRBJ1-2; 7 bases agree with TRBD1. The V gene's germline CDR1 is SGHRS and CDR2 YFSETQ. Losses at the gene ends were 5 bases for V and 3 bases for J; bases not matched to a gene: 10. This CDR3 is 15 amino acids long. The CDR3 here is CASRYTLTGDYGYTF. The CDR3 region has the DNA TGCGCCAGCAGATATACCTTAACAGGGGACTATGGCTACACCTTC.

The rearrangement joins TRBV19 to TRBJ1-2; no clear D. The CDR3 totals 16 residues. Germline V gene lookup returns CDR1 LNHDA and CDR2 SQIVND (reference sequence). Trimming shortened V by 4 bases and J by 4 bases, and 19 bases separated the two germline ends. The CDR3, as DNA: TGTGCCAGTAGTAGACCCTTCGACCTCTGGGCCTATGGCTACACCTTC. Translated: CASSRPFDLWAYGYTF. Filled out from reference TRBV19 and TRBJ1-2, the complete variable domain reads DGGITQSPKYLFRKEGQNVTLSCEQNLNHDAMYWYRQDPGQGLRLIYYSQIVNDFQKGDIAEGYSVSREKKESFPLTVTSAQKNPTAFYLCASSRPFDLWAYGYTFGSGTRLTVV.

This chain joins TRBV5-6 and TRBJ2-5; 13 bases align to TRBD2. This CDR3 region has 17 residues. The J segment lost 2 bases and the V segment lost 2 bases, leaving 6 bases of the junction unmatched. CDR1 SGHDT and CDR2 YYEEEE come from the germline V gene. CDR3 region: CASSFGTSGKFQETQYF. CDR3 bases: TGTGCCAGCAGCTTTGGGACTAGCGGGAAGTTTCAAGAGACCCAGTACTTC.

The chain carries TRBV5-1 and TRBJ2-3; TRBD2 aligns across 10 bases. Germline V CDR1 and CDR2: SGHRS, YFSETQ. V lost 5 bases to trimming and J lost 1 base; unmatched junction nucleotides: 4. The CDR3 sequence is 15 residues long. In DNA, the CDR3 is TGCGCCAGCAGTTCCCTAGCGGGGGGCACAGATACGCAGTATTTT. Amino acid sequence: CASSSLAGGTDTQYF.

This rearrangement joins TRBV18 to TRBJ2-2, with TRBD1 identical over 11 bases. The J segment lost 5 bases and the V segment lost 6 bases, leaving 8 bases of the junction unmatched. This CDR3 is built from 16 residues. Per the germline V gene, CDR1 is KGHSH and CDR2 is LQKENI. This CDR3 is CASSWNGQGATGELFF. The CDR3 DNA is TGTGCCAGCTCGTGGAACGGACAGGGGGCGACCGGGGAGCTGTTTTTT.

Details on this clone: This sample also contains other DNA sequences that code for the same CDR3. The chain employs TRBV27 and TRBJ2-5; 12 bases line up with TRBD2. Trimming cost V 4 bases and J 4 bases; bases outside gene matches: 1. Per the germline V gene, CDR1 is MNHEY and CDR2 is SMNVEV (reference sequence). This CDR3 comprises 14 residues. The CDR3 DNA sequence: TGTGCCAGCAGTTCACTAGCGGGAGGAGAGACCCAGTACTTC. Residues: CASSSLAGGETQYF.

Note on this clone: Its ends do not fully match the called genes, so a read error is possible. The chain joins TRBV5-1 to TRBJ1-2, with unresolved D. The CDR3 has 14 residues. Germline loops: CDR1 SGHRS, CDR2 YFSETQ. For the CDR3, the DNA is TGTGCCAGCACCTACGTGGAGGCCGGATATGGCTACACCTTC. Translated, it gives CASTYVEAGYGYTF.

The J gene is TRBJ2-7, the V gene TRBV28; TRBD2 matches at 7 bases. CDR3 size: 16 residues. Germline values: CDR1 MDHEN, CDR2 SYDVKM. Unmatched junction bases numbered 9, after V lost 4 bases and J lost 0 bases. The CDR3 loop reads CASSSEKRGPSYEQYF. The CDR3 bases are TGTGCCAGCAGTTCAGAGAAGCGGGGCCCCTCCTACGAGCAGTACTTC.

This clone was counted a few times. Here the CDR3 DNA reads TGTGCCAGCAGCTCCCGTGGCCCCTATGGCTACACCTTC. It specifies CASSSRGPYGYTF. The chain couples TRBV7-2 to TRBJ1-2; no reliable D call. Germline assignment: CDR1 SGHTA and CDR2 FQGNSA. The CDR3 runs to 13 residues. V was pared by 4 bases and J by 4 bases, with 10 bases between.

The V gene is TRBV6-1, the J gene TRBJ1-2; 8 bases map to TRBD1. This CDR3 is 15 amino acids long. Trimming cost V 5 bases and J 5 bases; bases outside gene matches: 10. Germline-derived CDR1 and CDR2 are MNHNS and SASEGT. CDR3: CASSNRQGKGYGYTF. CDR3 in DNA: TGTGCCAGCAGTAATCGACAGGGGAAGGGTTATGGCTACACCTTC.

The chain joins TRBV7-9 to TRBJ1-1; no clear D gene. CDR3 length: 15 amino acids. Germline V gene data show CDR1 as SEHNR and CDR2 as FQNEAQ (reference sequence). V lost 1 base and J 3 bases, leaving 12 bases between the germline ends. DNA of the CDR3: TGTGCCAGCAGCTTAGGCGCCAATAGGGACACTGAAGCTTTCTTT. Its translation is CASSLGANRDTEAFF.

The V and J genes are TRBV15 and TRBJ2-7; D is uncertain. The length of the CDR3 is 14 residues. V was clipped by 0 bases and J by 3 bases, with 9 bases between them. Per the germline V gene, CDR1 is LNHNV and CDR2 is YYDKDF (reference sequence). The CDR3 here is CATSRDPRDYEQYF. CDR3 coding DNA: TGTGCCACCAGCAGAGATCCCAGAGACTACGAGCAGTACTTC.

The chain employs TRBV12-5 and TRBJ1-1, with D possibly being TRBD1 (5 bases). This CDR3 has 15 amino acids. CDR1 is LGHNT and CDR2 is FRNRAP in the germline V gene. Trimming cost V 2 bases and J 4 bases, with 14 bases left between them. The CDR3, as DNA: TGTGCTAGTGGTTTGACAACGGGGCGGGGCACTGAAGCTTTCTTT. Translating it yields CASGLTTGRGTEAFF.

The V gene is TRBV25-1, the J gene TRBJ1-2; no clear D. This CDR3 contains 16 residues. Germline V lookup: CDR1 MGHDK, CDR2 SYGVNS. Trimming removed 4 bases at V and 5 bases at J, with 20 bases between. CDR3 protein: CASSAPPPEGLYGYTF. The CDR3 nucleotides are TGTGCCAGCAGTGCCCCACCCCCGGAGGGCTTGTATGGCTACACCTTC.

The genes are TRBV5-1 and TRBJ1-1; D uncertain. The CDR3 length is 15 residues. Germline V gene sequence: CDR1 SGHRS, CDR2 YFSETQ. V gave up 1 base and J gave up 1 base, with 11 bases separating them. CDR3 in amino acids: CASSLSGAWNTEAFF. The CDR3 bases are TGCGCCAGCAGCTTGTCCGGTGCCTGGAACACTGAAGCTTTCTTT.

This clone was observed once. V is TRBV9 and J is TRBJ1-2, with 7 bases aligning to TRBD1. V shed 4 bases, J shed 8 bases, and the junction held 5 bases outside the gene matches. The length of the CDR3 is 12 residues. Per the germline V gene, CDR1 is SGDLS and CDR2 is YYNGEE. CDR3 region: CASSQTGVGYTF. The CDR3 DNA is TGTGCCAGCAGCCAAACAGGGGTCGGCTACACCTTC.

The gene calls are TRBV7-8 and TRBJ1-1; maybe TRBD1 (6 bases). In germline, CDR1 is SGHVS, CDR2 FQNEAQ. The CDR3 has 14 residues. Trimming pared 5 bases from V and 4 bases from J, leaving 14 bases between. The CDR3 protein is CASSITGSSTEAFF. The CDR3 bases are TGTGCCAGCAGCATTACAGGGAGTAGCACTGAAGCTTTCTTT.

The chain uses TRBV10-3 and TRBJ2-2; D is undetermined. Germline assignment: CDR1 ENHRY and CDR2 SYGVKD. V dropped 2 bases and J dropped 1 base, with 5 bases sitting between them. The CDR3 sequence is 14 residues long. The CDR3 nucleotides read TGTGCCATCAGTGAGCTGAAGAACACCGGGGAGCTGTTTTTT. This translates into CAISELKNTGELFF.

CDR3 protein: CASSSTSWGGKLFF. The DNA for the CDR3 is TGTGCCAGCAGCTCGACATCCTGGGGTGGAAAACTGTTTTTT. The chain combines TRBV9 with TRBJ1-4; D remains unclear. The germline V and J ends were trimmed by 4 bases and 10 bases, with 17 bases remaining between them. Germline CDR1 and CDR2: SGDLS and YYNGEE. The CDR3 sequence is 14 residues long. Using reference TRBV9 and TRBJ1-4 for the parts outside the CDR3, the full variable domain is DSGVTQTPKHLITATGQRVTLRCSPRSGDLSVYWYQQSLDQGLQFLIQYYNGEERAKGNILERFSAQQFPDLHSELNLSSLELGDSALYFCASSSTSWGGKLFFGSGTQLSVL.

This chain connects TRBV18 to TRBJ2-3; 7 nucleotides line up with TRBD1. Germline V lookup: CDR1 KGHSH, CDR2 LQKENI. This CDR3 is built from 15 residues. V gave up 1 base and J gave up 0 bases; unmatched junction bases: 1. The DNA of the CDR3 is TGTGCCAGCTCACCACTACAGGGGAGCACAGATACGCAGTATTTT. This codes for CASSPLQGSTDTQYF. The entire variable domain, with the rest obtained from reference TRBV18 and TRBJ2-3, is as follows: NAGVMQNPRHLVRRRGQEARLRCSPMKGHSHVYWYRQLPEEGLKFMVYLQKENIIDESGMPKERFSAEFPKEGPSILRIQQVVRGDSAAYFCASSPLQGSTDTQYFGPGTRLTVL.

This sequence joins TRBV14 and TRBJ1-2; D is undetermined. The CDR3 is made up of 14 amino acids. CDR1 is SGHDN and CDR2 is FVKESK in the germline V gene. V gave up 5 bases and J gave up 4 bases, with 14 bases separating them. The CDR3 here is CASSNTPSAYGYTF. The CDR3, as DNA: TGTGCCAGCAGCAACACACCGTCGGCCTATGGCTACACCTTC.

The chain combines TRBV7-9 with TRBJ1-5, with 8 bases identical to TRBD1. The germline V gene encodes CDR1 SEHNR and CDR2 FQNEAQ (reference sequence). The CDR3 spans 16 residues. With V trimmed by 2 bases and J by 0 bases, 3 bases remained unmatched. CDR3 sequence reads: CASSLQGARSNQPQHF. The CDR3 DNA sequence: TGTGCCAGCAGCTTACAGGGGGCGCGTAGCAATCAGCCCCAGCATTTT. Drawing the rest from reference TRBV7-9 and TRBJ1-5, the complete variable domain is DTGVSQNPRHKITKRGQNVTFRCDPISEHNRLYWYRQTLGQGPEFLTYFQNEAQLEKSRLLSDRFSAERPKGSFSTLEIQRTEQGDSAMYLCASSLQGARSNQPQHFGDGTRLSIL.

The CDR3 spells CASSLKPTHGYTF. The CDR3 DNA is TGTGCCAGCAGTTTAAAACCGACCCATGGCTACACCTTC. This sequence joins TRBV27 and TRBJ1-2, with D unclear. The V gene lost 2 bases and the J gene lost 6 bases, with 10 bases spanning the gap. The CDR3 runs to 13 residues. The germline gives CDR1 MNHEY, CDR2 SMNVEV (reference sequence).